The 21 T cell receptor beta chains listed next were all sequenced from one sample in a study of T-cell reconstitution after alpha-beta-depleted transplantation in children (dated by TCRdb to the mid-2010s). According to the study, the label for this sample's treatment or condition signals: allogeneic hematopoietic cell transplantation with graft depleted of TCRalphabeta T cells and CD19 B cells. Receptors were amplified or captured by PCR. Sequencer: Illumina HiSeq 2500. TCR libraries were prepared with molecular barcoding, using unique molecular identifiers to normalize TCRbeta repertoire quantification. TCRdb reanalyzed the raw reads on its own, using fastp at Q25 for trimming and MiXCR for clone calling, and kept in-frame beta chains. One record per CDR3 amino acid sequence lists the most common genes and DNA. This sample holds 200,000 to 250,000 distinct CDR3 sequences; roughly 8.3% were observed only once. Together, the top ten hold less than 40% of the sample.

Material: PBMCs, mostly from graft donor cells, obtained 360 days after TCRalphabeta/CD19-depleted stem cell transplant. The receptors were gathered from a male patient aged 2-15 years who had a stem cell transplant for acute myeloid leukemia, so the T cells may come from the graft donor.

This clonotype has at least ten counts. This sequence joins TRBV15 and TRBJ2-3; no clear D gene. The V gene lost 0 bases and the J gene lost 0 bases, with 10 bases spanning the gap. There are 16 residues in the CDR3. The germline CDR1 and CDR2 sequences are LNHNV and YYDKDF (reference sequence). The DNA of the CDR3 is TGTGCCACCAGCAGAGATCGTGGTTCTAGCACAGATACGCAGTATTTT. Amino acids: CATSRDRGSSTDTQYF.

In its sample, this clonotype was seen a few times. The V gene is TRBV11-1, the J gene TRBJ2-6; weak D call: TRBD1 (6 bases). The CDR3 has 15 residues. Germline V gene data show CDR1 as SGHAT and CDR2 as FQDESV (reference sequence). V was clipped by 5 bases and J by 3 bases, with 11 bases between them. The CDR3 spells CASSQRGFGANVLTF. CDR3 nucleotides: TGTGCCAGCAGCCAGAGGGGGTTTGGGGCCAACGTCCTGACTTTC.

This clonotype has at least ten counts. The chain combines TRBV6-5 with TRBJ2-5, with D maybe TRBD1 (5 bases). This CDR3 comprises 15 residues. Deletions cut 4 bases from V and 2 bases from J, with 14 bases between. Germline-derived CDR1 and CDR2 are MNHEY and SVGAGI. CDR3 sequence reads: CASSSPRAGQETQYF. The CDR3 nucleotides are TGTGCCAGCAGTTCCCCCCGTGCAGGGCAAGAGACCCAGTACTTC.

V and J are TRBV28 and TRBJ2-7; TRBD2 might be the D (5 bases). The CDR3 has 16 amino acids. V was shortened by 7 bases and J by 5 bases, with 24 bases between the two germline ends. From germline, CDR1 is MDHEN and CDR2 SYDVKM. The chain's CDR3 is CASTPPRWETPDEQYF. The CDR3 region has the DNA TGTGCCAGCACTCCTCCGAGGTGGGAGACCCCTGACGAGCAGTACTTC.

The gene calls are TRBV7-8 and TRBJ2-1; 7 nucleotides match TRBD1. The CDR3 extends over 17 amino acids. Trimming removed 2 bases from V and 3 bases from J; junction bases left unmatched: 10. Germline V gene lookup returns CDR1 SGHVS and CDR2 FQNEAQ. The CDR3 nucleotides are TGTGCCAGCAGCTTAAGGGGGCGACTCTGGGACTACAATGAGCAGTTCTTC. Protein sequence: CASSLRGRLWDYNEQFF. Variable domain in full (rest from reference TRBV7-8 and TRBJ2-1): GAGVSQSPRYKVAKRGQDVALRCDPISGHVSLFWYQQALGQGPEFLTYFQNEAQLDKSGLPSDRFFAERPEGSVSTLKIQRTQQEDSAVYLCASSLRGRLWDYNEQFFGPGTRLTVL.

This clonotype came up a few times. The V call is TRBV6-1, the J call TRBJ1-1, with 7 bases matching TRBD1. The CDR3 is 12 amino acids. V gave up 8 bases and J gave up 5 bases; unmatched junction bases: 5. Germline V gives CDR1 MNHNS, CDR2 SASEGT. CDR3 loop: CASGAGGTEAFF. The CDR3 DNA sequence: TGTGCCAGCGGCGCAGGGGGGACTGAAGCTTTCTTT.

This chain connects TRBV11-2 to TRBJ2-5, with D possibly being TRBD2 (5 bases). Germline CDR1 reads SGHAT; CDR2 reads FQNNGV. There are 13 residues in the CDR3. Trimming removed 5 bases from V and 1 base from J, with 8 bases in between. DNA for the CDR3: TGTGCCAGCAGCCAGACTATCCAAGAGACCCAGTACTTC. Protein product: CASSQTIQETQYF.

This clonotype came up many times. V and J are TRBV29-1 and TRBJ2-7; 11 bases map to TRBD1. Germline V lookup: CDR1 SQVTM, CDR2 ANQGSEA. The CDR3 runs to 15 residues. The junction had 7 bases not matched to a gene; V was cut back by 4 bases and J by 2 bases. CDR3 residues: CSVARTGGVAYEQYF. The DNA for the CDR3 is TGCAGCGTTGCCCGGACAGGGGGCGTCGCCTACGAGCAGTACTTC.

J is TRBJ1-5 and V is TRBV2; the D is unclear. V shed 2 bases and J shed 10 bases, with 9 bases lying between them. Germline V lookup: CDR1 SNHLY, CDR2 FYNNEI. This CDR3 is built from 12 residues. The CDR3 here is CASSEIPLPQHF. CDR3 bases: TGTGCCAGCAGTGAAATCCCTCTACCCCAGCATTTT.

This clonotype was seen repeatedly, ten times or more. The chain carries TRBV20-1 and TRBJ2-4; the match to TRBD1 covers 9 bases. V lost 5 bases, J lost 4 bases, and 3 bases stayed unmatched. The CDR3 contains 13 residues. Germline values: CDR1 DFQATT, CDR2 SNEGSKA (reference sequence). CDR3 amino acids: CSAADRGKNIQYF. CDR3 bases: TGCAGTGCTGCTGACAGGGGGAAAAACATTCAGTACTTC.

This clonotype was counted many times. The rearrangement uses TRBV4-1 and TRBJ1-1; TRBD1 is a possible D gene (6 bases). This CDR3 has 17 amino acids. CDR1 is MGHRA and CDR2 is YSYEKL in the germline V gene. V gave up 2 bases and J gave up 4 bases, with 20 bases separating them. CDR3 protein: CASSQNLQGWTGTEAFF. CDR3 nucleotides: TGCGCCAGCAGCCAAAACCTACAGGGTTGGACGGGCACTGAAGCTTTCTTT.

For this clonotype: A read error may explain this, as a much larger clone is one base away. The chain uses TRBV5-1 and TRBJ1-1; 8 nucleotides align to TRBD1. Germline CDR1 and CDR2: SGHRS and YFSETQ. The CDR3 extends over 14 amino acids. The chain's CDR3 is CTSSPDRGITEAFF. CDR3 DNA sequence: TGCACCAGCAGCCCAGACAGGGGTATAACTGAAGCTTTCTTT. Together with reference TRBV5-1 and TRBJ1-1, the CDR3 gives the full variable domain: KAGVTQTPRYLIKTRGQQVTLSCSPISGHRSVSWYQQTPGQGLQFLFEYFSETQRNKGNFPGRFSGRQFSNSRSEMNVSTLELGDSALYLCTSSPDRGITEAFFGQGTRLTVV.

In its sample, this clonotype was seen many times. This chain joins TRBV20-1 and TRBJ2-7, with 8 bases lining up with TRBD2. The CDR3 loop spans 15 amino acids. Germline CDR1 and CDR2: DFQATT and SNEGSKA (reference sequence). With V trimmed by 3 bases and J by 1 base, 8 bases remained unmatched. CDR3 bases: TGCAGTGCTAGCCGAGCGGGAGAGGGGTCCTACGAGCAGTACTTC. It specifies CSASRAGEGSYEQYF.

This clonotype was detected ten times or more. The chain carries TRBV6-2 or TRBV6-3 and TRBJ2-1; TRBD2 matches at 11 bases. CDR3 size: 13 residues. Germline-derived CDR1 and CDR2 are MNHEY and SVGEGT. With V trimmed by 7 bases and J by 8 bases, 4 bases remained unmatched. In DNA form, the CDR3 reads TGTGCCAGCATGCTAGCGGGAGGCCATGAGCAGTTCTTC. Translated: CASMLAGGHEQFF.

This clonotype has just a few counts. V gene TRBV24-1 combines with J gene TRBJ2-5; 7 bases align to TRBD1. Germline CDR1 KGHDR, CDR2 SFDVKD. Unmatched junction bases numbered 15, after V lost 6 bases and J lost 3 bases. The CDR3 length is 17 residues. CDR3 DNA sequence: TGTGCCACCAGTTTCTTGGCCGCAGGGACAGTAAAAGAGACCCAGTACTTC. Translated, it gives CATSFLAAGTVKETQYF.

This clonotype was counted at least ten times. V gene TRBV6-1 combines with J gene TRBJ1-5; D ambiguous. The V gene lost 5 bases and the J gene lost 0 bases, with 2 bases spanning the gap. Germline values: CDR1 MNHNS, CDR2 SASEGT. This CDR3 spans 12 amino acids. The chain's CDR3 is CASSNSNQPQHF. In nucleotides, the CDR3 is TGTGCCAGCAGTAATAGCAATCAGCCCCAGCATTTT.

This clonotype was seen many times. The V call is TRBV20-1, the J call TRBJ1-2; D possibly corresponds to TRBD1 (6 bases). This CDR3 region has 13 residues. V was trimmed by 1 base and J by 4 bases, leaving 10 bases between them. Germline CDR1 is DFQATT and CDR2 is SNEGSKA (reference sequence). CDR3 sequence: CSARGQQGYGYTF. The CDR3, as DNA: TGCAGTGCTAGAGGTCAACAGGGCTATGGCTACACCTTC.

V and J are TRBV12-3 or TRBV12-4 and TRBJ2-1; 14 nucleotides align to TRBD2. J gave up 3 bases and V 5 bases, and 3 bases lay outside the gene matches. This CDR3 is built from 16 residues. The CDR3 protein is CASSPTSGGDYNEQFF. The CDR3 DNA follows: TGTGCCAGCAGTCCGACTAGCGGGGGGGACTACAATGAGCAGTTCTTC.

The J gene is TRBJ2-1, the V gene TRBV3-1; 7 nucleotides agree with TRBD1. V shed 4 bases, J shed 3 bases, and the junction held 6 bases outside the gene matches. Germline loops: CDR1 LGHDT, CDR2 YNNKEL (reference sequence). The CDR3 covers 15 residues. CDR3 sequence reads: CASSRGQVGYNEQFF. DNA for the CDR3: TGTGCCAGCAGCCGCGGACAGGTTGGCTACAATGAGCAGTTCTTC.

This clonotype was picked up many times. The chain employs TRBV5-1 and TRBJ1-1; 8 bases are shared with TRBD1. J gave up 0 bases and V 4 bases, and 5 bases lay outside the gene matches. Germline CDR1 SGHRS, CDR2 YFSETQ. The CDR3 extends over 15 amino acids. CDR3 DNA sequence: TGCGCCAGCAGCGGAAACAGGGGGATGAACACTGAAGCTTTCTTT. Encoded protein: CASSGNRGMNTEAFF.

This clonotype was recorded at least ten times. The chain uses TRBV5-1 and TRBJ1-1; D not resolved. The CDR3 has 13 amino acids. V was clipped by 5 bases and J by 5 bases, with 13 bases between them. From germline, CDR1 is SGHRS and CDR2 YFSETQ. CDR3: CASSLTGRTEAFF. The CDR3 DNA follows: TGCGCCAGCAGTTTGACCGGGAGGACTGAAGCTTTCTTT.